A selection of T cell receptor beta chains follows, all from one sample in a study of blood T cell repertoires in COVID-19. Using immunoSEQ multiplex PCR, the repertoire was profiled, and TCRdb retains in-frame clones only, with some absent. The table shows about 17,000 clones, with about 92% occurring only once. The source material was peripheral blood. The receptors here all came from a human donor in a cohort sampled during active COVID-19. The CDR3 runs from the conserved cysteine through the conserved F or W. The D gene is left open where the match is weak. Not all rows give a size; the values are once, few, many and, for expanded clones, a class.

TRBV6-1	TRBJ2-7	-	-	TGTGCCAGCAGTGTCCATGGGGCTAAGCTTAGCTACGAGCAGTACTTC	CASSVHGAKLSYEQYF
TRBV7-8	TRBJ2-2	-	TRBD2	TGTGCCAGCAGCTTAGTGGTTCAGGGAGGGGCCGGGGAGCTGTTTTTT	CASSLVVQGGAGELFF
TRBV5-6	TRBJ1-5	once	-	TGTGCCAGCAGCTCTTATAGCAATCAGCCCCAGCATTTT	CASSSYSNQPQHF
TRBV6-1	TRBJ2-1	-	-	TGTGCCAGCAGTGACCGTCAGTCGCGCGGTCTGTACAATGAGCAGTTCTTC	CASSDRQSRGLYNEQFF
TRBV6-1	TRBJ2-5	-	TRBD2	TGTGCCAGCAGTGAACTAGCGGGGGGCCAAGAGACCCAGTACTTC	CASSELAGGQETQYF
TRBV5-1	TRBJ1-2	-	TRBD1	TGCGCCAGCAGCTTGGAAGCAGGGGGCGGCTATGGCTACACCTTC	CASSLEAGGGYGYTF
TRBV9	TRBJ2-7	-	TRBD1	TGTGCCAGCAGCCCAAGCCTGGACAGGGCCATGCACGAGCAGTACTTC	CASSPSLDRAMHEQYF
TRBV7-9	TRBJ2-4	-	-	TGTGCCAGCAGCTTAGTGGGGGGAATGGAGGAGAACATTCAGTACTTC	CASSLVGGMEENIQYF
TRBV7-8	TRBJ1-2	-	-	TGTGCCAGCAGCCCAACCGGACAGAGTTATGGCTACACCTTC	CASSPTGQSYGYTF
TRBV5-6	TRBJ2-7	-	-	TGTGCCAGCAGCTTGGGGGGAGATCTCTACGAGCAGTACTTC	CASSLGGDLYEQYF
TRBV14	TRBJ2-3	-	-	TGTGCCAGCAGCCAACCTGGCAGGGGGCGGCTAGCGGGATTCACAGATACGCAGTATTTT	CASSQPGRGRLAGFTDTQYF
TRBV6-1	TRBJ1-3	once	TRBD1	TGTGCCAGCAGTGAGACAGGGTTCGGAAACACCATATATTTT	CASSETGFGNTIYF
TRBV5-3	TRBJ1-1	-	-	TGTGCCAGAAGCCCCGAGTTTAGGAACACTGAAGCTTTCTTT	CARSPEFRNTEAFF
TRBV15	TRBJ1-4	-	TRBD1	TGTGCCACCAGCAGAGGGGGACAGGGGCGTGAAAAACTGTTTTTT	CATSRGGQGREKLFF
TRBV3-1/TRBV3-2	TRBJ2-5	once	TRBD2	TGTGCCAGCAGCCAACGACTAGCGGGGGGGCACCAAGAGACCCAGTACTTC	CASSQRLAGGHQETQYF
TRBV2	TRBJ1-2	-	TRBD1	TGTGCCAGCTTGGGACAGGGGGCTGGTGGCTACACCTTC	CASLGQGAGGYTF
TRBV4-1	TRBJ1-2	few	-	TGCGCCAGCAGCCCCCAAACGGGGAACTATGGCTACACCTTC	CASSPQTGNYGYTF
TRBV5-1	TRBJ2-1	-	-	TGCGCCAGCGGCTCCGGGGGCTACAATGAGCAGTTCTTC	CASGSGGYNEQFF
TRBV19	TRBJ2-1	few	-	TGTGCCAGTAGTAGTTCCTACCCCTACCCCGATGAGCAGTTCTTC	CASSSSYPYPDEQFF
TRBV7-9	TRBJ1-1	few	-	TGTGCCAGCAGCGCACAGGACACTGAAGCTTTCTTT	CASSAQDTEAFF
TRBV5-1	TRBJ2-1	-	TRBD2	TGCGCCAGCAGCTTAAGCGGGGGGGAATACAATGAGCAGTTCTTC	CASSLSGGEYNEQFF
TRBV6-5	TRBJ2-3	-	-	TGTGCCAGCACCCCCCGGAGGGGTTCAGATACGCAGTATTTT	CASTPRRGSDTQYF
TRBV19	TRBJ2-3	-	TRBD2	TGTGCCACTTTAGCGGGACCAGATACGCAGTATTTT	CATLAGPDTQYF
TRBV5-4	TRBJ2-1	-	TRBD2	TGTGCCAGCAGCTCGGGGGCGGGAGGGCCGATCAATGAGCAGTTCTTC	CASSSGAGGPINEQFF
TRBV3-1/TRBV3-2	TRBJ2-7	-	TRBD2	TGTGCCAGCAGCCGCCCCCCCGGACTAGGGCCCCACGAGCAGTACTTC	CASSRPPGLGPHEQYF
TRBV10-3	TRBJ2-1	-	TRBD2	TGTGCCATCAGTGACCCGGGACTAGCGGACAACAATGGTGAGCAGTTCTTC	CAISDPGLADNNGEQFF
TRBV11-2	TRBJ2-2	-	TRBD1	TGTGCCAGCACTGGACAGGGGGTTGCCGGGGAGCTGTTTTTT	CASTGQGVAGELFF
TRBV28	TRBJ2-7	-	TRBD2	TGTGCCAGCAGTTTAGGCCGGGGAGGGGTTCTTAACGAGCAGTACTTC	CASSLGRGGVLNEQYF
TRBV20-1	TRBJ2-7	-	-	TGCAGTGCTAGTATGGCGGGAACCTCCTACGAGCAGTACTTC	CSASMAGTSYEQYF
TRBV7-2	TRBJ2-7	-	TRBD1	TGTGCCAGCAGCTTATGGGTTGGGCAGGGGGACTACGAGCAGTACTTC	CASSLWVGQGDYEQYF
TRBV19	TRBJ1-5	few	-	TGTGCCAGTAGTACCGTCGGGGAGAGCAATCAGCCCCAGCATTTT	CASSTVGESNQPQHF
TRBV4-2	TRBJ2-7	-	TRBD1	TGTGCCAGCAGCCACCGGGACAGGGACGGGGAGCAGTACTTC	CASSHRDRDGEQYF
TRBV7-6	TRBJ1-5	-	-	TGTGCCAGCAGCTTAAACGGTGGAGGCAATCAGCCCCAGCATTTT	CASSLNGGGNQPQHF
TRBV24-1	TRBJ2-3	-	TRBD1	TGTGCCACCAGTTTGGGGACAGGGACTAGCACAGATACGCAGTATTTT	CATSLGTGTSTDTQYF
TRBV18	TRBJ2-7	-	-	TGTGCCAGCTCACCCTCCAGCTCCTACGAGCAGTACTTC	CASSPSSSYEQYF
TRBV4-1	TRBJ1-1	-	-	TGCGCCAGCAGCCAAGAAAAGTTGCTGTCAGGGTGGTTGGCTTTCTTT	CASSQEKLLSGWLAFF
TRBV28	TRBJ1-4	-	-	TGTGCCAGCAGTTTAGGGGGCGCTTTGGATGAAAAACTGTTTTTT	CASSLGGALDEKLFF